Listed below are T cell receptor beta chains from one sample, sequenced in a study of blood T cells in healthy people across ages. Using its own MiXCR run on the 5' RACE reads, TCRdb lists one record per CDR3 protein. The sample lists some 1 million distinct CDR3 sequences; under 55% were seen once. The source material was blood. The receptors stem from a woman aged 55-69 years in good health. The CDR3 runs from the conserved cysteine through the conserved F or W. D genes are given only for firm matches. Rows give clone size only sometimes, using once, few, many, or a class for an expanded clone.

TRBJ2-7 many TRBV29-1 NA CSVGQGLSYEQYF TGCAGCGTGGGACAAGGGCTCTCCTACGAGCAGTACTTC
TRBJ2-7 NA TRBV7-6 NA CASSKHRSGSSSYKQYF TGTGCCAGCAGCAAACACCGTAGCGGCTCAAGCTCCTACAAGCAGTACTTC
TRBJ2-7 NA TRBV7-9 NA CASSLGRSFYNEQYF TGTGCCAGCAGCTTAGGGCGTAGTTTCTACAATGAGCAGTACTTC
TRBJ2-3 NA TRBV11-2 TRBD1 CASSLFGAGGTDTQYF TGTGCCAGCAGCTTGTTCGGTGCAGGGGGCACGGATACGCAGTATTTT
TRBJ2-1 few TRBV24-1 TRBD1 CATSEAGQGSYNEQFF TGTGCCACCAGCGAAGCGGGACAGGGGAGCTACAATGAGCAGTTCTTC
TRBJ1-2 NA TRBV29-1 NA CSVGRRGGYTF TGCAGCGTGGGGAGGCGAGGAGGCTACACCTTC
TRBJ2-5 NA TRBV12-5 TRBD2 CASEGLVGGETQYF TGTGCTAGTGAAGGGTTAGTGGGAGGGGAGACCCAGTACTTC
TRBJ2-3 few TRBV12-3/TRBV12-4 TRBD1 CASRKTGTVGTDTQYF TGTGCCAGCAGAAAAACCGGGACAGTAGGCACAGATACGCAGTATTTT
TRBJ2-5 NA TRBV6-5 NA CASSYSAPREETQYF TGTGCCAGCAGTTACTCGGCTCCCCGGGAAGAGACCCAGTACTTC
TRBJ2-1 NA TRBV10-3 NA CAISEQPNNEQFF TGTGCCATCAGTGAGCAGCCCAACAATGAGCAGTTCTTC
TRBJ2-5 NA TRBV20-1 TRBD2 CSASGAGGPGETQYF TGCAGTGCTAGTGGAGCGGGAGGGCCTGGGGAGACCCAGTACTTC
TRBJ2-5 NA TRBV9 TRBD1 CASSPTGGLGETQYF TGTGCCAGCAGCCCTACAGGGGGCTTGGGAGAGACCCAGTACTTC
TRBJ2-3 NA TRBV7-6 TRBD2 CASSFRLAGGPSRGTQYF TGTGCCAGCAGCTTCCGGCTAGCGGGAGGTCCCTCGCGCGGTACGCAGTATTTT
TRBJ2-7 NA TRBV10-1 NA CASSLDGFEQYF TGCGCCAGCAGCCTTGATGGGTTCGAGCAGTACTTC